This entry is about one T cell receptor beta chain. Antigen: not known. In germline, CDR1 is KGHSH, CDR2 LQKENI. The CDR3 spans 17 residues. The germline V and J ends were trimmed by 3 bases and 2 bases, with 17 bases remaining between them. This sample was included in a study of T cell responses to AZD1222 COVID-19 vaccine. Study observations and caveats: Vaccine-associated CD4 TCRs spanned spike, dominant at 160-218 and 743-854. Spike-specific TCR breadth rose after two AZD1222 doses, and depth rose as well.

Second doses at about 4 or about 12 weeks were pooled. Sequencing was performed with immunoSEQ multiplex PCR; in TCRdb, only in-frame clones are kept and a portion is missing. The sample shows 26,000 or so clones, 80% to 90% of them seen only once. The receptor was derived from an adult who received the AZD1222 COVID-19 vaccine. The sequences come from peripheral blood, collected 28 days after the second AZD1222 dose. The rearrangement joins TRBV18 to TRBJ1-5; D not resolved. The CDR3 DNA follows: TGTGCCAGCTCACCGGCCGGGTCGGTCCGGGGCAATCAGCCCCAGCATTTT. Translation gives CASSPAGSVRGNQPQHF.